The 26 T cell receptor beta chains presented below share a single source sample, sequenced in a study of T cells in Graves' hyperthyroidism and ophthalmopathy. Amplified TCR beta CDR3 regions came from RNA transcripts. During a first-round RT-PCR of the TCR CDR3, the HTBI primer set was used. Each CDR3 protein is one row after TCRdb ran MiXCR on the multiplex PCR reads. The table shows fewer than 500,000 distinct CDR3 sequences, with approximately 12% occurring only once. The sequencing input was blood. These receptors were taken from a man younger than 45 with Graves' hyperthyroidism that later progressed to Graves' ophthalmopathy.

This clonotype showed up many times. The chain links TRBV2 to TRBJ2-7, with TRBD2 matching over 12 bases. The CDR3 spans 15 residues. CDR1 SNHLY and CDR2 FYNNEI come from the germline V gene. Trimming at V came to 3 bases and at J to 7 bases, leaving 7 bases not matched to a gene. The CDR3 DNA reads as TGTGCCAGCAGTGACGCTAGCGGGGGGGCGCGGGAGCAGTACTTC. This codes for CASSDASGGAREQYF.

This clonotype was detected many times. The J gene is TRBJ1-5, the V gene TRBV6-1; tentative D call: TRBD1 (5 bases). Trimming stripped 8 bases from V and 9 bases from J, with 17 bases between. This CDR3 is 13 amino acids long. Per the germline V gene, CDR1 is MNHNS and CDR2 is SASEGT. As DNA, the CDR3 is TGTGCCAGCCTAAATGGGGCCGGGGGGCCCCAGCATTTT. This encodes CASLNGAGGPQHF.

This chain uses TRBV30 with TRBJ2-3, with no clear D. The CDR3 is 13 residues long. Germline V gene lookup returns CDR1 GTSNPN and CDR2 SVGIG (reference sequence). Trimming cost V 0 bases and J 10 bases, with 14 bases left between them. The CDR3 DNA follows: TGTGCCTGGAGTGTACTGGACCAAAGGCCGCAGTATTTT. It codes for CAWSVLDQRPQYF.

This clonotype was seen many times. The gene calls are TRBV12-5 and TRBJ2-4; D call uncertain. V shed 2 bases and J shed 1 base, with 9 bases lying between them. The CDR3 contains 15 residues. In germline, CDR1 is LGHNT, CDR2 FRNRAP. Here the CDR3 reads CASGLQPGAKNIQYF. The CDR3 coding sequence is TGTGCTAGTGGTTTGCAACCCGGGGCCAAAAACATTCAGTACTTC.

This clonotype was observed many times. The chain couples TRBV5-5 to TRBJ1-6; 8 nucleotides match TRBD1. The germline V gene encodes CDR1 SGHKS and CDR2 YYEKEE (reference sequence). Germline trimming cut 4 bases from V and 1 base from J; bases unmatched to any gene: 4. CDR3 size: 16 residues. The CDR3 nucleotides read TGTGCCAGCAGCCGGACAGGGCCTTCCTATAATTCACCCCTCCACTTT. This gives the protein CASSRTGPSYNSPLHF.

This chain's CDR3 is CASSSATGVDTQYF. CDR3 DNA: TGTGCCAGCAGCTCCGCGACAGGGGTAGATACGCAGTATTTT. This chain joins TRBV13 and TRBJ2-3, with 8 nucleotides matching TRBD1. CDR1 and CDR2 (germline): PRHDT, FYEKMQ (reference sequence). J was trimmed by 5 bases and V by 4 bases; bases with no gene match: 5. The CDR3 has 14 residues.

The V call is TRBV6-1, the J call TRBJ1-6; 8 bases are shared with TRBD1. With V trimmed by 5 bases and J by 17 bases, 5 bases remained unmatched. CDR3 size: 11 residues. The germline V gene encodes CDR1 MNHNS and CDR2 SASEGT. CDR3 loop: CASSPGTGVHF. The CDR3 coding sequence is TGTGCCAGCAGTCCCGGGACAGGCGTCCACTTT.

The rearrangement links TRBV24-1 to TRBJ2-3; D is perhaps TRBD1 (6 bases). The CDR3 length is 16 residues. The V and J ends lost 3 bases and 0 bases respectively, with 12 bases between them. Germline V gene sequence: CDR1 KGHDR, CDR2 SFDVKD. The CDR3, as DNA: TGTGCCACCAGTGATCCGGGACACTCTAGCACAGATACGCAGTATTTT. Translating gives CATSDPGHSSTDTQYF.

This clonotype was seen only a few times. One junction end does not reproduce the germline sequence, and a read error may be involved. The chain recombines TRBV12-5 with TRBJ2-1; a weak D match, TRBD2 (5 bases). The germline V gene encodes CDR1 LGHNT and CDR2 FRNRAP. The CDR3 runs 10 residues. CDR3 DNA sequence: TGTACTAGTGGTTCCTATGAGCAGTTCTTC. Protein product: CTSGSYEQFF. Together with reference TRBV12-5 and TRBJ2-1, the CDR3 gives the full variable domain: DARVTQTPRHKVTEMGQEVTMRCQPILGHNTVFWYRQTMMQGLELLAYFRNRAPLDDSGMPKDRFSAEMPDATLATLKIQPSEPRDSAVYFCTSGSYEQFFGPGTRLTVL.

V and J are TRBV5-1 and TRBJ1-1, with D possibly being TRBD1 (6 bases). The CDR3 is 17 residues long. CDR1 and CDR2 (germline): SGHRS, YFSETQ. V was shortened by 4 bases and J by 0 bases, with 19 bases between the two germline ends. The CDR3 coding sequence is TGCGCCAGCAGCCTCATGGGGGGAAGGGACATGAACACTGAAGCTTTCTTT. As protein: CASSLMGGRDMNTEAFF.

This clonotype was seen more than once but under ten times. The J gene is TRBJ2-7, the V gene TRBV5-8, with D unresolved. The CDR3 consists of 17 residues. V dropped 0 bases and J dropped 1 base, with 17 bases sitting between them. Germline V gene lookup returns CDR1 SGHTS and CDR2 YDEGEE. For the CDR3, the DNA is TGTGCCAGCAGCTTGGCCGAAGGCGCAGCTGGGTCCTACGAGCAGTACTTC. This codes for CASSLAEGAAGSYEQYF.

This clonotype was seen at least ten times. The V gene is TRBV27, the J gene TRBJ1-6; TRBD1 aligns across 7 bases. Trimming removed 7 bases from V and 10 bases from J; junction bases left unmatched: 13. Germline V gives CDR1 MNHEY, CDR2 SMNVEV (reference sequence). This CDR3 spans 15 amino acids. CDR3 in DNA: TGTGCCAGCACCGAGACAGGGCGCCCTGGGTCACCCCTCCACTTT. Translation gives CASTETGRPGSPLHF.

The chain carries TRBV5-1 and TRBJ2-5; the D is unclear. The germline CDR1 and CDR2 sequences are SGHRS and YFSETQ. The CDR3 has 12 residues. Between the trimmed V and J ends, which lost 0 bases and 7 bases, there was a span of 7 bases. The CDR3 reads CASSLGPTTQYF. The DNA for the CDR3 is TGCGCCAGCAGCTTGGGCCCGACGACCCAGTACTTC. The whole variable domain, remainder taken from reference TRBV5-1 and TRBJ2-5, is KAGVTQTPRYLIKTRGQQVTLSCSPISGHRSVSWYQQTPGQGLQFLFEYFSETQRNKGNFPGRFSGRQFSNSRSEMNVSTLELGDSALYLCASSLGPTTQYFGPGTRLLVL.

Many counts were recorded for this clonotype. The rearrangement joins TRBV3-1 to TRBJ2-5, with 9 bases identical to TRBD1. Germline V gene data show CDR1 as LGHDT and CDR2 as YNNKEL (reference sequence). Trimming took 3 bases from V and 5 from J; bases not matched to a gene: 7. The CDR3 spans 15 residues. The CDR3 sequence: CASSHGTGTQETQYF. The CDR3 DNA reads as TGTGCCAGCAGCCACGGGACAGGGACGCAGGAGACCCAGTACTTC.

The rearrangement links TRBV27 to TRBJ2-7; 13 nucleotides match TRBD2. The CDR3 is 15 residues long. The V segment lost 7 bases and the J segment 5 bases; nucleotides outside the gene matches: 8. The germline V gene encodes CDR1 MNHEY and CDR2 SMNVEV (reference sequence). CDR3 coding DNA: TGTGCCAGCAAACCACTAGCGGGGGGGCCCGACGAGCAGTACTTC. Amino acid sequence: CASKPLAGGPDEQYF.

The rearrangement uses TRBV7-6 and TRBJ2-2, with D perhaps matching TRBD1 (5 bases). Germline CDR1 SGHVS, CDR2 FNYEAQ. The V gene lost 5 bases and the J gene lost 4 bases, with 14 bases spanning the gap. The CDR3 is 15 amino acids. The CDR3 loop reads CASSPDMALTGELFF. CDR3 sequence (DNA): TGTGCCAGCAGCCCGGACATGGCACTCACCGGGGAGCTGTTTTTT.

The chain employs TRBV14 and TRBJ1-1; 7 bases map to TRBD1. With V trimmed by 4 bases and J by 10 bases, 6 bases remained unmatched. The CDR3 extends over 12 amino acids. CDR1 and CDR2 from the germline V gene are SGHDN and FVKESK. The CDR3 protein is CASSLDRARAFF. As DNA, the CDR3 is TGTGCCAGCAGCCTCGACAGGGCTCGAGCTTTCTTT.

This clonotype was seen many times. The chain has TRBV11-2 and TRBJ2-1, with TRBD2 matching over 7 bases. The V gene's germline CDR1 is SGHAT and CDR2 FQNNGV. The CDR3 length is 15 residues. V lost 1 base, J lost 6 bases, and 6 bases stayed unmatched. The CDR3 reads CASSLGFGGTNEQFF. The CDR3 coding sequence is TGTGCCAGCAGCTTAGGATTCGGGGGGACCAATGAGCAGTTCTTC.

This clonotype showed up many times. The chain combines TRBV2 with TRBJ2-7; D perhaps matches TRBD1 (6 bases). This CDR3 region has 13 residues. Germline-derived CDR1 and CDR2 are SNHLY and FYNNEI. The germline V and J ends were trimmed by 8 bases and 0 bases, with 11 bases remaining between them. CDR3 sequence reads: CASDRDISYEQYF. The CDR3 region has the DNA TGTGCCAGCGACCGGGACATCTCCTACGAGCAGTACTTC.

This clonotype was recorded many times. The chain combines TRBV28 with TRBJ1-5; D is undetermined. Trimming took off 6 bases at V and 1 base at J, with 10 bases between the two ends. The germline V gene has CDR1 MDHEN and CDR2 SYDVKM. The CDR3 sequence is 14 residues long. The CDR3 DNA is TGTGCCAGCAGCTACGGACTCAGCAATCAGCCCCAGCATTTT. Encoded protein: CASSYGLSNQPQHF. Variable domain in full (rest from reference TRBV28 and TRBJ1-5): DVKVTQSSRYLVKRTGEKVFLECVQDMDHENMFWYRQDPGLGLRLIYFSYDVKMKEKGDIPEGYSVSREKKERFSLILESASTNQTSMYLCASSYGLSNQPQHFGDGTRLSIL.

This clonotype was picked up many times. The gene calls are TRBV10-3 and TRBJ1-5, with D unresolved. This CDR3 spans 15 amino acids. Germline CDR1 reads ENHRY; CDR2 reads SYGVKD. Trimming cost V 5 bases and J 4 bases, with 15 bases left between them. The CDR3 DNA reads TGTGCCATCAGTAGGTCTGGGGTTGGGAATCAGCCCCAGCATTTT. Translating it yields CAISRSGVGNQPQHF.

This clonotype was found many times. The chain is built from TRBV3-1 and TRBJ2-7; D assignment may be TRBD1 or TRBD2 (7 bases each). The germline gives CDR1 LGHDT, CDR2 YNNKEL (reference sequence). The CDR3 length is 17 residues. V was cut by 4 bases and J by 2 bases, with 21 bases left in between. The CDR3 sequence is CASSPQGGRGLPYEQYF. DNA of the CDR3: TGTGCCAGCAGCCCTCAGGGGGGGCGGGGGCTCCCCTACGAGCAGTACTTC.

The CDR3, as DNA: TGCGCCAGCAGCCCATACACAGGGGGGCAATACAATGAGCAGTTCTTC. It specifies CASSPYTGGQYNEQFF. This rearrangement joins TRBV5-1 to TRBJ2-1; 8 nucleotides line up with TRBD1. V shed 4 bases, J shed 4 bases, and the junction held 10 bases outside the gene matches. The germline V gene has CDR1 SGHRS and CDR2 YFSETQ. The CDR3 is 16 amino acids.

Ten or more counts support this clonotype. Here the CDR3 DNA reads TGTGCCACCTACAGGGATCCCAACACCGGGGAGCTGTTTTTT. Translation gives CATYRDPNTGELFF. The chain is built from TRBV12-3 or TRBV12-4 and TRBJ2-2, with D possibly being TRBD1 (6 bases). V was cut by 10 bases and J by 2 bases, with 14 bases left in between. The CDR3 length is 14 residues.

The table lists this clonotype with a count of one. Given a much more abundant clone one base away, this may be a read error. This chain joins TRBV27 and TRBJ2-7; 10 bases fit TRBD2. V was clipped by 6 bases and J by 6 bases; unmatched bases: 14. The CDR3 is 16 residues long. Germline lookup yields CDR1 MNHEY and CDR2 SMNVEV (reference sequence). For the CDR3, the DNA is TGTGCCAGCAGACTTATTCCGGGACTAGCGCTCTTCGAGCAGTACTTC. Translation gives CASRLIPGLALFEQYF.

The chain combines TRBV15 with TRBJ2-5; 7 bases map to TRBD1. J lost 6 bases, V lost 0 bases, and 4 bases had no gene match. This CDR3 comprises 14 residues. Germline V gene sequence: CDR1 LNHNV, CDR2 YYDKDF (reference sequence). The CDR3 spells CATSRDQGEKTQYF. CDR3 in DNA: TGTGCCACCAGCAGAGATCAGGGGGAGAAGACCCAGTACTTC.